One sample yielded the 15 T cell receptor beta chains listed below, sequenced in a study of early T cells in non-severe SARS-CoV-2 infection. MiXCR, applied by TCRdb to the 5' RACE reads, yields one record per CDR3 protein. The table has approximately 70,000 distinct CDR3 sequences, around an eighth seen once. Sequences were derived from whole blood, sampled at baseline. These TCRs come from an adult who was a healthcare worker with PCR-confirmed SARS-CoV-2 infection or an uninfected control (not recorded which).

The V gene is TRBV6-5, the J gene TRBJ1-3; D is possibly TRBD1 (6 bases). Germline V lookup: CDR1 MNHEY, CDR2 SVGAGI. This CDR3 region has 14 residues. Deletions cut 2 bases from V and 9 bases from J, with 14 bases between. The CDR3 sequence: CASSYDRSFVTIYF. The CDR3 DNA is TGTGCCAGCAGTTACGACAGGTCCTTTGTCACCATATATTTT.

In this sample, this clonotype turned up a few times. CDR3 in DNA: TGCGCCAGCAGCCAAGATATAAGGGTTTCCTATGGCTACACCTTC. It is translated as CASSQDIRVSYGYTF. J is TRBJ1-2 and V is TRBV4-1; D is unresolved. With 0 bases removed from V and 4 bases from J, the gap between germline ends came to 12 bases. The CDR3 spans 15 residues. CDR1 and CDR2 (germline): MGHRA, YSYEKL.

The V gene is TRBV6-1, the J gene TRBJ2-2; 7 bases match TRBD2. The CDR3 length is 14 residues. In germline, CDR1 is MNHNS, CDR2 SASEGT. The V and J ends lost 6 bases and 4 bases, in that order; junction bases with no gene match: 5. The CDR3 DNA follows: TGTGCCAGCAGATCTAGCGGCTCCACCGGGGAGCTGTTTTTT. Translated, it gives CASRSSGSTGELFF.

The table lists this clonotype with many counts. The gene calls are TRBV4-2 and TRBJ1-5; D remains ambiguous. Germline V CDR1 and CDR2: LGHNA, YNFKEQ. V was shortened by 6 bases and J by 6 bases, with 21 bases between the two germline ends. The CDR3 sequence is 16 residues long. CDR3 bases: TGTGCCAGCAGAATAGACGGAAGCTCTGGAGGTCAGCCCCAGCATTTT. It translates to CASRIDGSSGGQPQHF.

This clonotype was found many times. V is TRBV7-6 and J is TRBJ2-7, with 11 bases identical to TRBD2. Trimming took 5 bases from V and 4 from J; bases not matched to a gene: 10. CDR1 SGHVS and CDR2 FNYEAQ come from the germline V gene. This CDR3 contains 16 residues. CDR3 sequence reads: CASSPLAGGVLYEQYF. For the CDR3, the DNA is TGTGCCAGCAGCCCCCTAGCGGGGGGAGTCTTGTACGAGCAGTACTTC.

The chain combines TRBV20-1 with TRBJ1-3; no clear D. V lost 3 bases to trimming and J lost 4 bases, with 10 bases between them. This CDR3 spans 13 amino acids. Germline V gene lookup returns CDR1 DFQATT and CDR2 SNEGSKA (reference sequence). The CDR3 loop reads CSASGQVGNTIYF. Written as DNA, the CDR3 is TGCAGTGCTAGTGGTCAGGTCGGAAACACCATATATTTT.

This clonotype was seen a handful of times. The genes are TRBV20-1 and TRBJ1-6; a possible D gene is TRBD1 (5 bases). V lost 6 bases to trimming and J lost 8 bases, with 17 bases between them. Germline V gene lookup returns CDR1 DFQATT and CDR2 SNEGSKA (reference sequence). The CDR3 is 14 amino acids. The CDR3 DNA reads TGCAGTGCCGGGGAGGCAGGGAGGGATTCACCCCTCCACTTT. The encoded protein is CSAGEAGRDSPLHF.

The CDR3, as DNA: TGTGCCAGCAGTTTAAGGCTAGCGGCTATCCAAGAGACCCAGTACTTC. It is translated as CASSLRLAAIQETQYF. The chain links TRBV12-3 or TRBV12-4 to TRBJ2-5; TRBD2 agrees at 7 bases. This CDR3 has 16 residues. V gave up 2 bases and J gave up 1 base; unmatched junction bases: 7.

This clonotype occurred a few times. Here the CDR3 DNA reads TGTGCCAGCAGTTTGCCGGGACACCCACGGGAGACCCAGTACTTC. It is translated as CASSLPGHPRETQYF. The rearrangement joins TRBV28 to TRBJ2-5; weak D call: TRBD1 (6 bases). The V end lost 3 bases, the J end lost 5 bases, and 16 bases lay between the germline ends. Per germline, CDR1 MDHEN and CDR2 SYDVKM. The CDR3 consists of 15 residues.

V gene TRBV7-2 combines with J gene TRBJ1-1; D is unclear. The CDR3 consists of 13 residues. The V gene lost 6 bases and the J gene lost 7 bases, with 15 bases spanning the gap. Germline V gene data show CDR1 as SGHTA and CDR2 as FQGNSA. This CDR3 is CASSRTLRGEAFF. CDR3 DNA sequence: TGTGCCAGCAGTCGGACCCTCCGGGGTGAAGCTTTCTTT.

This chain uses TRBV7-8 with TRBJ2-1; 8 bases map to TRBD1. CDR1 and CDR2 (germline): SGHVS, FQNEAQ. V was pared by 7 bases and J by 8 bases, with 4 bases of the junction left unmatched. CDR3 size: 12 residues. CDR3 bases: TGTGCCAGCACCCCAGGGGGCGATGAGCAGTTCTTC. The encoded protein is CASTPGGDEQFF.

This clonotype turned up a few times. The rearrangement joins TRBV18 to TRBJ2-5; D uncertain. This CDR3 spans 14 amino acids. V lost 4 bases and J lost 2, with 11 bases in between. Germline V gene sequence: CDR1 KGHSH, CDR2 LQKENI. CDR3 loop: CASSRGRIQETQYF. For the CDR3, the DNA is TGTGCCAGCTCACGTGGCAGGATACAAGAGACCCAGTACTTC.

The chain combines TRBV20-1 with TRBJ2-5, with D unclear. Trimming took 2 bases from V and 4 from J, leaving 11 bases between them. CDR1 is DFQATT, CDR2 SNEGSKA, per germline (reference sequence). The CDR3 totals 13 residues. CDR3 region: CSARPPPSETQYF. The CDR3 DNA reads as TGCAGTGCTAGACCCCCCCCCTCAGAGACCCAGTACTTC.

V gene TRBV7-9 combines with J gene TRBJ2-5; 7 bases map to TRBD1. Germline V gives CDR1 SEHNR, CDR2 FQNEAQ (reference sequence). The CDR3 loop spans 14 amino acids. V lost 5 bases to trimming and J lost 5 bases; unmatched junction nucleotides: 8. CDR3 region: CASSRTGSGETQYF. The CDR3, as DNA: TGTGCCAGCAGCAGGACAGGCTCAGGGGAGACCCAGTACTTC.

This clonotype was found a few times. This sequence joins TRBV11-2 and TRBJ2-1; 8 nucleotides agree with TRBD2. Germline trimming cut 0 bases from V and 0 bases from J; bases unmatched to any gene: 7. This CDR3 is built from 18 residues. Germline V gene lookup returns CDR1 SGHAT and CDR2 FQNNGV. The CDR3 DNA reads as TGTGCCAGCAGCTTAGATATGCGGAGCGGGAGCTCCTACAATGAGCAGTTCTTC. Translation gives CASSLDMRSGSSYNEQFF.